This TCR beta chain is drawn from a study of T cells in localized non-small cell lung cancer. Some clones are missing from TCRdb's copy, which holds only in-frame ones; the method was immunoSEQ multiplex PCR. The table has about 750 clones, 20% to 25% seen once. Findings of the study overall: Out of the top 100 tumor clones, a median around 60 were seen in adjacent lung. Uninvolved adjacent lung had the highest recorded T cell clonality, with tumor below it.

The CDR3 has 12 residues. Germline CDR1 is SQVTM and CDR2 is ANQGSEA. Between the trimmed V and J ends, which lost 4 bases and 5 bases, there was a span of 8 bases. With respect to this clone: Its antigen remains unidentified.

This clonotype was sampled from a female donor older than 55 with stage I lung adenocarcinoma. V and J are TRBV29-1 and TRBJ2-2; a weak D match, TRBD1 (7 bases). Sequences were derived from normal lung tissue next to the tumor, sampled before any cancer treatment. Here the CDR3 reads CSVAGGTGELFF. In DNA form, the CDR3 reads TGCAGCGTTGCAGGGGGGACCGGGGAGCTGTTTTTT.